The source of this T cell receptor (beta chain) is a study of ipilimumab plus nivolumab after autologous stem cell transplantation. Turning to this clone: Its matching antigen is unknown.

Starting 14 to 28 days after autologous transplant, ipilimumab 1 mg/kg was given. Whole-study results and caveats: The authors say TCR, Treg and microbiome findings warrant further study.

The CDR3 consists of 14 residues. Trimming removed 0 bases at V and 6 bases at J, with 10 bases between. In germline, CDR1 is SGHRS, CDR2 YFSETQ. Sequencing was performed with immunoSEQ multiplex PCR; in TCRdb, only in-frame clones are kept and a portion is missing. Among tens of thousands of clones listed, over 80% were seen once. Source: PBMCs, taken in a trial of ipilimumab plus nivolumab as post-transplant consolidation. The source is a male donor with diffuse large B-cell lymphoma. J is TRBJ2-1 and V is TRBV5-1; TRBD1 might be the D (5 bases). CDR3 protein: CASSLVQGINEQFF. The CDR3 nucleotides are TGCGCCAGCAGCTTGGTCCAGGGTATCAATGAGCAGTTCTTC.